This entry describes one T cell receptor (beta chain). Antigen unknown. Measured with immunoSEQ multiplex PCR; TCRdb has only the in-frame clones, and not every one. The sample contains 95,000 to 100,000 clones, approximately 88% of which appear only once. These data belong to a study of identifying expanded T cells in peripheral blood. Germline CDR1 reads LNHDA; CDR2 reads SQIVND (reference sequence). Trimming left V 4 bases short and J 1 base short, with 19 bases between. This CDR3 has 17 residues. During the collection period, no donor immune events like infections were recorded. Study-level findings and limits: About 1.3 clones differed between technical replicates, versus approximately 16 and 20 over time. Variance in clone template counts between roughly two-week samples significantly increased with total template count across all healthy donors.

This receptor was identified in a person aged 18 to 75 in good health. Sequencing input: blood. The genes are TRBV19 and TRBJ1-2; tentative D call: TRBD1 (6 bases). CDR3 sequence (DNA): TGTGCCAGTAGTAAAGAGGGGCGGGACACAAGTAACTATGGCTACACCTTC. It yields the protein CASSKEGRDTSNYGYTF.